Listed below are T cell receptor beta chains from one sample, sequenced in a study of blood T cell repertoires in COVID-19. Sequencing was performed with immunoSEQ multiplex PCR; in TCRdb, only in-frame clones are kept and a portion is missing. The table shows fewer than 350,000 clones, with 80% to 90% occurring only once. The specimen sequenced was PBMCs or T cells enriched from blood (not recorded which). The receptors were gathered from a woman aged 40 to 50 with acute COVID-19. The CDR3 runs from the conserved cysteine through the conserved F or W. A D gene is named only where the DNA matches it firmly. Not every row has a clone size; where given, it reads once, few, many or a size class.

j_call d_call v_call clone_size cdr3_nt cdr3_aa
TRBJ1-2 NA TRBV10-3 NA TGTGCCATCACAGGAAACTCCTATGGCTACACCTTC CAITGNSYGYTF
TRBJ1-5 NA TRBV28 NA TGTGCCAGCACCCTCGGGGGTCCTGGCAATCAGCCCCAGCATTTT CASTLGGPGNQPQHF
TRBJ1-5 NA TRBV6-2/TRBV6-3 NA TGTGCCAGCAGCCCCGGACAGATCAATCAGCCCCAGCATTTT CASSPGQINQPQHF
TRBJ1-6 NA TRBV7-9 NA TGTGCCAGTAGTTTTGGGGCGGCCGATAATTCACCCCTCCACTTT CASSFGAADNSPLHF
TRBJ2-7 TRBD2 TRBV7-2 NA TGTGCCAGCAGTTTGACTAGCGGGGAGCAGTACTTC CASSLTSGEQYF
TRBJ2-2 NA TRBV15 NA TGTGCCACCAGATCTAGGACATACACCGGGGAGCTGTTTTTT CATRSRTYTGELFF
TRBJ1-2 NA TRBV6-5 NA TGTGCCAGCAGTCATGGCGGGGTGGGTGGCTACACCTTC CASSHGGVGGYTF
TRBJ2-5 TRBD2 TRBV5-6 NA TGTGCCAGCAGCTCTATAGCGGGAGGGCTGGAGACCCAGTACTTC CASSSIAGGLETQYF
TRBJ2-1 TRBD2 TRBV19 NA TGTGCCAGTAGTAGTAGACTAGCGGGAGCCCGAGCCCTACCCCTTTACAATGAGCAGTTCTTC CASSSRLAGARALPLYNEQFF
TRBJ1-5 NA TRBV27 NA TGTGCCAGCGCTCCCACAGGCAGTTGGGGCAATCAGCCCCAGCATTTT CASAPTGSWGNQPQHF
TRBJ2-1 NA TRBV19 NA TGTGCCAGTAGATTTGCACAGGGCAATGAGCAGTTCTTC CASRFAQGNEQFF
TRBJ1-2 TRBD1 TRBV6-5 NA TGTGCCAGCAGTTTAAAACAGGGGAGCTATGGCTACACCTTC CASSLKQGSYGYTF
TRBJ2-1 NA TRBV1 NA TGCACCAGCAGCCGGTGGCGGGAGACCTACAATGAGCAGTTCTTC CTSSRWRETYNEQFF
TRBJ2-7 NA TRBV18 NA TGTGCCAGCTCACCGCCGGGACAACTATACGAGCAGTACTTC CASSPPGQLYEQYF
TRBJ2-7 TRBD2 TRBV27 many TGTGCCAGCAGGGGGACTAGCGGGAGTGTCTACGAGCAGTACTTC CASRGTSGSVYEQYF
TRBJ2-2 TRBD2 TRBV19 NA TGTGCCAGTAGTTCCCCGGGACTAGCGTGGGCCGGGGAGCTGTTTTTT CASSSPGLAWAGELFF
TRBJ2-1 TRBD2 TRBV5-1 NA TGCGCCAGCAGCTTGGCCCGCACTAGCGGGAGGGGTGAGCAGTTCTTC CASSLARTSGRGEQFF
TRBJ1-6 TRBD1 TRBV19 NA TGTGCCAGTAGGAGTACCGGACAGGGGCCCTTTCGGGCCCTCCACTTT CASRSTGQGPFRALHF
TRBJ2-1 TRBD2 TRBV5-1 NA TGCGCCAGCAGCTTGGCGGAACTAGCGCGCAATGAGCAGTTCTTC CASSLAELARNEQFF
TRBJ2-1 TRBD2 TRBV24-1 NA TGTGCCACCAGTGATTTAGGTCTAGCGGGAGTGTATGAGCAGTTCTTC CATSDLGLAGVYEQFF
TRBJ2-6 TRBD1 TRBV19 NA TGTGCCAGTAGTATTTCGGGGACAGGTACCCACTCTGGGGCCAACGTCCTGACTTTC CASSISGTGTHSGANVLTF
TRBJ2-6 NA TRBV15 NA TGTGCCACCAGCAGAGATGGACTGGGCTCTGGGGCCAACGTCCTGACTTTC CATSRDGLGSGANVLTF
TRBJ2-7 NA TRBV18 NA TGTGCCAGCTCACCGGTTGTGGGGGGAGGTTACGAGCAGTACTTC CASSPVVGGGYEQYF
TRBJ1-5 TRBD1 TRBV19 NA TGTGCCACTTGGACAGGGCCTCGGGAGCCCCAGCATTTT CATWTGPREPQHF
TRBJ1-2 TRBD1 TRBV5-1 NA TGCGCCAGCAGCTTGGAGGGGACAGGGGGATATGGCTACACCTTC CASSLEGTGGYGYTF
TRBJ2-7 NA TRBV14 NA TGTGCCAGCAGCCAAACCCCAGGGACACAATACTACGAGCAGTACTTC CASSQTPGTQYYEQYF
TRBJ1-1 TRBD1 TRBV2 NA TGTGCCAGCAGAACACAGGGGTGGGGCACTGAAGCTTTCTTT CASRTQGWGTEAFF
TRBJ1-1 NA TRBV6-5 NA TGTGCCAGCAGTTACTCCATACTGATACCAGGGGTTGGAGCTTTCTTT CASSYSILIPGVGAFF
TRBJ1-4 NA TRBV12-3/TRBV12-4 few TGTGCCAGCAGTTCCGGACACCCTGAAAAACTGTTTTTT CASSSGHPEKLFF
TRBJ1-1 NA TRBV4-3 NA TGCGCCAGCAGCCAAGCTTGGTCGCCGGGGGTGACTGAAGCTTTCTTT CASSQAWSPGVTEAFF
TRBJ2-3 TRBD2 TRBV19 NA TGTGCCAGTAGTAGATCCGGGACTAGCGGAGGCACAGATACGCAGTATTTT CASSRSGTSGGTDTQYF
TRBJ1-1 NA TRBV6-2/TRBV6-3 NA TGTGCCAGCAGTTTAGAGGGCTGGACTGAAGCTTTCTTT CASSLEGWTEAFF
TRBJ1-6 TRBD1 TRBV5-4 NA TGTGCCAGCAGCTCCCGGACCGGGACAGCTAATTCACCCCTCCACTTT CASSSRTGTANSPLHF
TRBJ2-2 TRBD1 TRBV28 NA TGTGCCAGCGGAACCGGGACAGGGGCCGGGAACGGGGAGCTGTTTTTT CASGTGTGAGNGELFF
TRBJ1-3 NA TRBV7-2 NA TGTGCCAGCAGTCCCGGGAAAAGGGGAAACACCATATATTTT CASSPGKRGNTIYF